The next 20 T cell receptor beta chains were all read from a single sample in a study of cytomegalovirus exposure and HLA in healthy donors. Primers for the PCR totalled 60 Vbeta and 13 Jbeta. Using immunoSEQ multiplex PCR, the repertoire was profiled, and TCRdb retains in-frame clones only, with some absent. This sample has a few hundred thousand clones, with 60% to 80% found just once. Input material: PBMCs. These receptors all come from a woman in her 30s in good health and CMV-seronegative.

The gene calls are TRBV7-8 and TRBJ2-1, with 8 bases lining up with TRBD2. V was pared by 2 bases and J by 6 bases, with 9 bases of the junction left unmatched. CDR3 size: 16 residues. Looked up from germline, CDR1 is SGHVS and CDR2 is FQNEAQ. The CDR3 sequence is CASSLHSGSTGNEQFF. In DNA, the CDR3 is TGTGCCAGCAGCTTACACAGCGGGAGTACGGGCAATGAGCAGTTCTTC.

The J gene is TRBJ2-2, the V gene TRBV10-3, with no clear D. This CDR3 is 17 amino acids long. Germline V lookup: CDR1 ENHRY, CDR2 SYGVKD. Trimming took off 0 bases at V and 3 bases at J, with 14 bases between the two ends. CDR3 residues: CAISESISLSYTGELFF. The CDR3 DNA is TGTGCCATCAGTGAGTCTATCTCACTATCCTACACCGGGGAGCTGTTTTTT.

This clone was seen once. The V and J genes are TRBV2 and TRBJ1-1; TRBD1 is a possible D gene (5 bases). Germline lookup yields CDR1 SNHLY and CDR2 FYNNEI. Trimming removed 7 bases from V and 3 bases from J, with 18 bases in between. The CDR3 loop spans 15 amino acids. The CDR3 DNA sequence: TGTGCCAGCAACCTCCCCGTGGGGGGGGACACTGAAGCTTTCTTT. It specifies CASNLPVGGDTEAFF.

The chain combines TRBV14 with TRBJ2-1; 11 bases are a match to TRBD2. V was clipped by 3 bases and J by 4 bases; unmatched bases: 2. This CDR3 contains 15 residues. Germline loops: CDR1 SGHDN, CDR2 FVKESK. The CDR3 protein is CASSQGLADYNEQFF. CDR3 nucleotides: TGTGCCAGCAGCCAGGGACTAGCGGATTACAATGAGCAGTTCTTC. Together with reference TRBV14 and TRBJ2-1, the CDR3 gives the full variable domain: EAGVTQFPSHSVIEKGQTVTLRCDPISGHDNLYWYRRVMGKEIKFLLHFVKESKQDESGMPNNRFLAERTGGTYSTLKVQPAELEDSGVYFCASSQGLADYNEQFFGPGTRLTVL.

The V call is TRBV18, the J call TRBJ1-1; D may be TRBD1 (6 bases). The CDR3 totals 15 residues. Trimming cost V 3 bases and J 8 bases, with 19 bases left between them. CDR1 is KGHSH and CDR2 is LQKENI in the germline V gene. DNA of the CDR3: TGTGCCAGCTCACCTCTACGGGGGGCCCCGGCCGAAGCTTTCTTT. Amino acids: CASSPLRGAPAEAFF.

The chain couples TRBV9 to TRBJ1-2; 8 nucleotides align to TRBD1. Germline V gene lookup returns CDR1 SGDLS and CDR2 YYNGEE. J was trimmed by 7 bases and V by 4 bases; bases with no gene match: 9. This CDR3 has 14 residues. In nucleotides, the CDR3 is TGTGCCAGCAGCTCGCAGGGGGCTTTGAGTGGCTACACCTTC. Its protein product is CASSSQGALSGYTF. The variable domain in full, with the rest retrieved from reference TRBV9 and TRBJ1-2, is DSGVTQTPKHLITATGQRVTLRCSPRSGDLSVYWYQQSLDQGLQFLIQYYNGEERAKGNILERFSAQQFPDLHSELNLSSLELGDSALYFCASSSQGALSGYTFGSGTRLTVV.

A remark on this clone: Relative to the germline gene, one junction end is altered; a read error may explain this. The chain combines TRBV4-2 with TRBJ1-2; D is perhaps TRBD1 (6 bases). Per the germline V gene, CDR1 is LGHNA and CDR2 is YNFKEQ. This CDR3 is built from 14 residues. The CDR3 here is CASSQVQGDYGYPF. CDR3 in DNA: TGTGCCAGCAGCCAAGTACAGGGCGACTATGGCTACCCCTTC.

The chain couples TRBV19 to TRBJ1-2, with 7 positions matching TRBD1. Germline CDR1 and CDR2: LNHDA and SQIVND (reference sequence). The CDR3 runs to 15 residues. V trimming: 6 bases; J trimming: 2 bases; junction bases outside the gene matches: 9. In DNA, the CDR3 is TGTGCCAGTAGAGCCCGGGACAGTTTGAACTATGGCTACACCTTC. It yields the protein CASRARDSLNYGYTF.

This clone has a single count. The chain couples TRBV6-6 to TRBJ1-1; tentative D call: TRBD1 (5 bases). V was clipped by 7 bases and J by 4 bases, with 13 bases between them. Germline loops: CDR1 MNHNY, CDR2 SVGAGI (reference sequence). The CDR3 is made up of 13 amino acids. The CDR3 loop reads CASKQGMGTEAFF. CDR3 bases: TGTGCCAGCAAGCAGGGTATGGGCACTGAAGCTTTCTTT.

The chain has TRBV29-1 and TRBJ2-3, with D possibly matching TRBD2 (6 bases). Germline CDR1 SQVTM, CDR2 ANQGSEA. The CDR3 spans 13 residues. Trimming took 2 bases from V and 1 from J, leaving 7 bases between them. This chain's CDR3 is CSVETGGTDTQYF. CDR3 coding DNA: TGCAGCGTTGAAACGGGAGGCACAGATACGCAGTATTTT.

As regards this clone: The junction shows a germline mismatch at one end, possibly a read error. The chain uses TRBV6-5 and TRBJ1-2, with a tentative D call TRBD1 (6 bases). This CDR3 region has 14 residues. Germline assignment: CDR1 MNHEY and CDR2 SVGAGI. CDR3 sequence reads: CASSYNREYDGYPF. Here the CDR3 DNA reads TGTGCCAGCAGTTACAACAGGGAATATGATGGCTACCCCTTC.

The chain uses TRBV7-8 and TRBJ2-2, with TRBD1 matching over 9 bases. The CDR3 contains 14 residues. The germline gives CDR1 SGHVS, CDR2 FQNEAQ. V lost 8 bases and J lost 5; bases outside the gene matches: 6. For the CDR3, the DNA is TGTGCCAGCGCAGGACAGGGGATTACCGGGGAGCTGTTTTTT. Protein product: CASAGQGITGELFF.

For this clone: Sequence at one end of the junction differs from germline and may be a read error. The V call is TRBV7-9, the J call TRBJ2-7, with 7 bases matching TRBD1. Germline V lookup: CDR1 SEHNR, CDR2 FQNEAQ (reference sequence). There are 14 residues in the CDR3. The CDR3 DNA reads as TGTTCCAGCAGCTCTTGGGACAGCCCCTACGAGCAGTACTTC. This codes for CSSSSWDSPYEQYF.

The chain combines TRBV9 with TRBJ2-5; TRBD2 matches 10 bases. Germline loops: CDR1 SGDLS, CDR2 YYNGEE. CDR3 size: 15 residues. The V gene end was trimmed by 4 bases and the J gene end by 5 bases; junction bases not matched to a gene: 8. The CDR3 nucleotides are TGTGCCAGCAGCCCAGGTCAGCGGGGGGGGGAGACCCAGTACTTC. As protein: CASSPGQRGGETQYF.

This clone was seen more than once but under ten times. The chain carries TRBV28 and TRBJ2-2; D possibly corresponds to TRBD1 (6 bases). Trimming pared 3 bases from V and 8 bases from J, leaving 13 bases between. CDR3 length: 14 residues. Germline CDR1 is MDHEN and CDR2 is SYDVKM. CDR3 amino acids: CASSFGGVMGELFF. In DNA form, the CDR3 reads TGTGCCAGCAGTTTTGGGGGCGTTATGGGGGAGCTGTTTTTT.

This rearrangement joins TRBV29-1 to TRBJ2-4; 7 nucleotides match TRBD2. This CDR3 is built from 13 residues. Germline-derived CDR1 and CDR2 are SQVTM and ANQGSEA. With V trimmed by 0 bases and J by 8 bases, 4 bases remained unmatched. CDR3 protein: CSVEEDGRYIQYF. The CDR3 DNA is TGCAGCGTTGAAGAGGACGGGAGGTACATTCAGTACTTC.

This chain joins TRBV9 and TRBJ2-5, with D tentatively TRBD1 (5 bases). CDR3 length: 13 residues. Trimming cost V 0 bases and J 2 bases, with 5 bases left between them. CDR1 is SGDLS and CDR2 is YYNGEE in the germline V gene. In DNA form, the CDR3 reads TGTGCCAGCAGCGTAGCAGGGCAAGAGACCCAGTACTTC. It specifies CASSVAGQETQYF. Together with reference TRBV9 and TRBJ2-5, the CDR3 gives the full variable domain: DSGVTQTPKHLITATGQRVTLRCSPRSGDLSVYWYQQSLDQGLQFLIQYYNGEERAKGNILERFSAQQFPDLHSELNLSSLELGDSALYFCASSVAGQETQYFGPGTRLLVL.

This chain links TRBV30 with TRBJ2-3; 7 bases fit TRBD1. Germline trimming cut 4 bases from V and 2 bases from J; bases unmatched to any gene: 12. The CDR3 runs to 16 residues. Germline CDR1 reads GTSNPN; CDR2 reads SVGIG (reference sequence). CDR3: CAWIEEAGTDTDTQYF. DNA for the CDR3: TGTGCCTGGATTGAGGAGGCCGGGACAGACACAGATACGCAGTATTTT.

This chain connects TRBV4-1 to TRBJ2-3; TRBD1 might be the D (6 bases). The V end was cut by 2 bases, the J end by 1 base, with 19 bases between. CDR3 length: 18 amino acids. Germline assignment: CDR1 MGHRA and CDR2 YSYEKL. The DNA of the CDR3 is TGCGCCAGCAGCCAATCAACGAACAGGGACCGACGCACAGATACGCAGTATTTT. Encoded protein: CASSQSTNRDRRTDTQYF.

This clone was picked up a small number of times. The chain combines TRBV11-2 with TRBJ2-2; 7 bases align to TRBD2. Germline V gives CDR1 SGHAT, CDR2 FQNNGV. The CDR3 runs 14 residues. With V trimmed by 5 bases and J by 6 bases, 6 bases remained unmatched. CDR3 sequence: CASSRTSGSGELFF. The CDR3 nucleotides are TGTGCCAGCAGCCGGACTAGTGGGTCCGGGGAGCTGTTTTTT.